This is a list of T cell receptor beta chains from one sample in a study of early T cells in non-severe SARS-CoV-2 infection. From the 5' RACE reads, TCRdb called clonotypes with MiXCR, one entry per CDR3 protein. This table holds 42,000 or so distinct CDR3 sequences, about 6% found once. The sequenced sample was whole blood, obtained at baseline. These receptors originate from an adult who was a healthcare worker with PCR-confirmed SARS-CoV-2 infection or an uninfected control (not recorded which). Both conserved end residues are part of each CDR3. Fields, in order: D gene, clone size, V gene, J gene, CDR3 DNA, CDR3 protein. A D gene is named only where the DNA matches it firmly. Where a row states a size, it is once, few, many or the class of an expanded clone; other rows omit it.

NA	many	TRBV7-9	TRBJ2-7	TGTGCCAGCAGCCCCCCCGGGACAAGAAGCTCCTACGAGCAGTACTTC	CASSPPGTRSSYEQYF
TRBD1	few	TRBV20-1	TRBJ2-7	TGCAGTGCTAGTGGCCTAGGGGGCGGCGAGCAGTACTTC	CSASGLGGGEQYF
TRBD1	many	TRBV7-6	TRBJ1-2	TGTGCCAGCGCGGAGGGGACAGGGCTTTTGTACTATGGCTACACCTTC	CASAEGTGLLYYGYTF
NA	many	TRBV5-4	TRBJ1-1	TGTGCCAGCAGCCCCCCCACGTCGGGTTCGAACACTGAAGCTTTCTTT	CASSPPTSGSNTEAFF
TRBD2	NA	TRBV28	TRBJ2-7	TGTGCCAGCAGTTGGACTAGCGGGGGCCTCTACGAGCAGTACTTC	CASSWTSGGLYEQYF
TRBD1	many	TRBV6-2/TRBV6-3	TRBJ2-7	TGTGCCAGCAGTTACTTGGACAGGGCAGGGGAGCAGTACTTC	CASSYLDRAGEQYF
TRBD2	NA	TRBV9	TRBJ2-2	TGTGCCAGCAGAGTCGGGGGGTCTCAGAACACCGGGGAGCTGTTTTTT	CASRVGGSQNTGELFF
NA	few	TRBV5-1	TRBJ2-2	TGCGCCAGCAGCTTGGTCTCTCCGAGGTTTGGTGCCACCGGGGAGCTGTTTTTT	CASSLVSPRFGATGELFF
TRBD1	NA	TRBV3-1	TRBJ2-7	TGTGCCAGCAGCCCGAATTTAGGGGGCGTTAGCTCCTACGAGCAGTACTTC	CASSPNLGGVSSYEQYF
NA	many	TRBV20-1	TRBJ1-2	TGCAGTGCTAGTTGGGGGTCTGGCTACACCTTC	CSASWGSGYTF
NA	many	TRBV10-2	TRBJ2-7	TGCGCCAGCAGAACCGGGAGCCTCTACGAGCAGTACTTC	CASRTGSLYEQYF
NA	NA	TRBV27	TRBJ1-5	TGTGCGGCCGGACTTGATCTGAATCAGCCCCAGCATTTT	CAAGLDLNQPQHF
NA	few	TRBV20-1	TRBJ1-1	TGCAGTGCTAGCCTACCGGGGGCATTTACTGAAGCTTTCTTT	CSASLPGAFTEAFF
NA	many	TRBV5-5	TRBJ1-2	TGTGCCAGCAGCTTGGTCTCGGCTAACTATGGCTACACCTTC	CASSLVSANYGYTF
NA	few	TRBV10-2	TRBJ2-2	TGCGCCAGTAGGGACATCGGTGACACCGGGGAGCTGTTTTTT	CASRDIGDTGELFF
TRBD1	NA	TRBV7-9	TRBJ1-6	TGTGCCAGCAGCCCGGGACAGGGGTATAATTCACCCCTCCACTTT	CASSPGQGYNSPLHF
TRBD1	many	TRBV7-2	TRBJ2-7	TGTGCCAGCATGGGACAGCTCTACGAGCAGTACTTC	CASMGQLYEQYF
NA	many	TRBV7-9	TRBJ1-6	TGTGCCAGCAGCTTAGTTTCCGGGAATTCACCCCTCCACTTT	CASSLVSGNSPLHF
NA	many	TRBV12-3/TRBV12-4	TRBJ2-4	TGTGCCAGCAGTTTAGACCGGGTTTCAAACATTCAGTACTTC	CASSLDRVSNIQYF
TRBD2	many	TRBV5-6	TRBJ2-3	TGTGCCAGCAGCTACTCATTAGCGGGGCCCTACACAGATACGCAGTATTTT	CASSYSLAGPYTDTQYF
NA	NA	TRBV28	TRBJ2-3	TGTGCCAGCAGTAACCCGGGAGCCACGGATACGCAGTATTTT	CASSNPGATDTQYF
TRBD2	NA	TRBV4-1	TRBJ2-7	TGCGCCAGCAGCCAAGCCCCCCACCGGGGAGGGACCTACGAGCAGTACTTC	CASSQAPHRGGTYEQYF
NA	many	TRBV11-2	TRBJ2-3	TGTGCCAGCAGCCAACTAACACGGACAGATACGCAGTATTTT	CASSQLTRTDTQYF
NA	NA	TRBV20-1	TRBJ2-3	TGCAGTGCTAGAGGGCAGGTCCCTGTTAGCACAGATACGCAGTATTTT	CSARGQVPVSTDTQYF
TRBD1	many	TRBV29-1	TRBJ2-5	TGCAGCGTTGAAGTGGGACAGGGGGCCGAGACCCAGTACTTC	CSVEVGQGAETQYF
NA	once	TRBV10-3	TRBJ2-7	TGTGCCATCAGTGTAACGGGGCAGGGAACCGGAGGGAGCGAGCAGTACTTC	CAISVTGQGTGGSEQYF
NA	few	TRBV27	TRBJ1-2	TGTGCCAGCAGTCCCGCCGAACCTGTTTACGGAGTCCGTGGCTACACCTTC	CASSPAEPVYGVRGYTF
TRBD2	NA	TRBV3-1	TRBJ2-3	TGTGCCAGCAGCCAAGATAGCGGGGCGCAAAGCACAGATACGCAGTATTTT	CASSQDSGAQSTDTQYF
NA	NA	TRBV28	TRBJ2-7	TGTGCCAGCAGTTCAAAGAGCTACGAGCAGTACTTC	CASSSKSYEQYF
NA	NA	TRBV20-1	TRBJ2-2	TGCAGTGCTAGAGATCTGGACGAAAACACCGGGGAGCTGTTTTTT	CSARDLDENTGELFF
NA	few	TRBV28	TRBJ2-2	TGTGCCAGCAGTTTTCAATCCCGAGAGAACACCGGGGAGCTGTTTTTT	CASSFQSRENTGELFF
TRBD1	many	TRBV5-1	TRBJ2-7	TGCGCCAGCAGCTGGACAGGGCGGAACGAGCAGTACTTC	CASSWTGRNEQYF
NA	many	TRBV2	TRBJ2-7	TGTGCCAGCAGTGGGTACGAGCAGTACTTC	CASSGYEQYF
NA	many	TRBV12-3/TRBV12-4	TRBJ2-2	TGTGCCAGCAGTCCCAGTGGGGAGCTGTTTTTT	CASSPSGELFF
TRBD2	few	TRBV5-5	TRBJ2-3	TGTGCCAGCAGCCTGGGACTAGCGAGCACAGATACGCAGTATTTT	CASSLGLASTDTQYF
NA	few	TRBV27	TRBJ2-7	TGTGCCAGCAAGGGCGGGGATAGCTCCTACGAGCAGTACTTC	CASKGGDSSYEQYF
TRBD2	NA	TRBV20-1	TRBJ2-7	TGCAGTGCTAGAGGGGAGGGGTGGTACTCCTACGAGCAGTACTTC	CSARGEGWYSYEQYF
NA	many	TRBV5-6	TRBJ2-5	TGTGCCAGCAGCTGGAGAAGGTTGGGAGGCGAGACCCAGTACTTC	CASSWRRLGGETQYF
TRBD1	few	TRBV28	TRBJ2-2	TGTGCCAGCAGTTTAAGACAGGGAAGGGGGGAGCTGTTTTTT	CASSLRQGRGELFF
TRBD2	many	TRBV20-1	TRBJ2-1	TGCAGTGCTAGAGATCGTACTAGCGGCTCCTACAATGAGCAGTTCTTC	CSARDRTSGSYNEQFF
NA	NA	TRBV6-5	TRBJ2-6	TGTGCCAGCAGTTCGTCACAGGGGGGGACTGGGGCCAACGTCCTGACTTTC	CASSSSQGGTGANVLTF
NA	many	TRBV4-3	TRBJ1-5	TGCGCCAGCAGCCAAGATTTAAGTGCCCGAGGTGAGCCCCAGCATTTT	CASSQDLSARGEPQHF
NA	many	TRBV6-1	TRBJ1-4	TGTGCCAGCAGCGGACAACCGGGACGAACTAATGAAAAACTGTTTTTT	CASSGQPGRTNEKLFF
NA	NA	TRBV7-9	TRBJ2-3	TGTACCAGCAGCTTGGGCCTCCCTGGAGATACGCAGTATTTT	CTSSLGLPGDTQYF
TRBD1	few	TRBV20-1	TRBJ2-7	TGCAGTGCTCTACCGGACAGGGAAACTTACGAGCAGTACTTC	CSALPDRETYEQYF
TRBD1	many	TRBV7-6	TRBJ1-1	TGTGCCAGCAGCTTAGTCGCAGGGGGGATGAACACTGAAGCTTTCTTT	CASSLVAGGMNTEAFF
NA	many	TRBV7-6	TRBJ2-3	TGTGCCAGCAGCTTACGGCAGCTCACAGATACGCAGTATTTT	CASSLRQLTDTQYF
NA	many	TRBV5-1	TRBJ2-1	TGCGCCAGCAGCTTCGGGGCGGCCAATGAGCAGTTCTTC	CASSFGAANEQFF
NA	NA	TRBV20-1	TRBJ1-2	TGCAGTGCTAGAGATAGGGGGTATGGCTACACCTTC	CSARDRGYGYTF
TRBD1	many	TRBV9	TRBJ1-1	TGTGCCAGCAGCGGACAGGGAGACACTGAAGCTTTCTTT	CASSGQGDTEAFF
NA	few	TRBV20-1	TRBJ2-7	TGCAGTGCTAGATTCCCCTCCCGGGTAGGGGGGGCGTACGAGCAGTACTTC	CSARFPSRVGGAYEQYF
TRBD1	many	TRBV20-1	TRBJ1-4	TGCAGTGCTAGACAAGGGGGCGATGAAAAACTGTTTTTT	CSARQGGDEKLFF
TRBD1	many	TRBV28	TRBJ2-1	TGTGCCAGCAGTCCGGGACAGTCCCCTTACAATGAGCAGTTCTTC	CASSPGQSPYNEQFF
TRBD2	many	TRBV20-1	TRBJ2-5	TGCAGTGCTAGTTTAGCGGGGACCCAAGAGACCCAGTACTTC	CSASLAGTQETQYF
NA	many	TRBV11-2	TRBJ2-2	TGTGCCAGCAGCCCCGTTAGACAGAACACCGGGGAGCTGTTTTTT	CASSPVRQNTGELFF